This T cell receptor (beta chain) was identified in a study of PD-L1 blockade in urothelial cancer. Background on the study: Patients with male sex and bladder-origin urothelial cancer accounted for about 85% of the roughly 30 enrolled. Of prior chemotherapy regimens, patients had received between 0 and 3. Blood was tested 3 weeks (second dose) and 6 weeks into treatment.

Assay used: immunoSEQ multiplex PCR; TCRdb lists only in-frame clones, some missing. The data hold some 77,000 clones, with around 90% observed a single time. V lost 6 bases and J lost 0, with 12 bases in between. CDR1 and CDR2 from the germline V gene are PRHDT and FYEKMQ (reference sequence). This CDR3 comprises 14 residues. All patients handed over anywhere from 1 to 8 samples, pretreatment and on-treatment. The TCR sequence derives from a woman aged 70-85 years with urothelial cancer. The chain carries TRBV13 and TRBJ2-7; D remains ambiguous. Material: PBMCs, obtained around atezolizumab (anti-PD-L1) treatment. CDR3 sequence (DNA): TGTGCCAGCAGTCCCTCCCTAAGCTCCTACGAGCAGTACTTC. Its translation: CASSPSLSSYEQYF.